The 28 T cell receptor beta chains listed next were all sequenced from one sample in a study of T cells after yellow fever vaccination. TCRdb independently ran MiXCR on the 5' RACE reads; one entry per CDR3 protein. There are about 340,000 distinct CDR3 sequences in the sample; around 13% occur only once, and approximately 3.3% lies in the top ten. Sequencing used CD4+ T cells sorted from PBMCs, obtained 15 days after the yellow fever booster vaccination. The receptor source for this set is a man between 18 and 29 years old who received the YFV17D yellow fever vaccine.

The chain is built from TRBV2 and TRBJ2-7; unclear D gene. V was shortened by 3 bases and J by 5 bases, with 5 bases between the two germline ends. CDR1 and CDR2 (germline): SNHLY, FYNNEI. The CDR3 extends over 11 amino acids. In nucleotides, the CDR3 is TGTGCCAGCAGTGAGGTCCACGAGCAGTACTTC. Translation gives CASSEVHEQYF.

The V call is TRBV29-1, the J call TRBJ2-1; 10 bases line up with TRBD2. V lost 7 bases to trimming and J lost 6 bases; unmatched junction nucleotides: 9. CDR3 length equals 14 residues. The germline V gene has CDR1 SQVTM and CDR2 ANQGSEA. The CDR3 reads CSGKRGGARNEQFF. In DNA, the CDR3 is TGCAGCGGAAAGCGGGGGGGGGCCCGCAATGAGCAGTTCTTC.

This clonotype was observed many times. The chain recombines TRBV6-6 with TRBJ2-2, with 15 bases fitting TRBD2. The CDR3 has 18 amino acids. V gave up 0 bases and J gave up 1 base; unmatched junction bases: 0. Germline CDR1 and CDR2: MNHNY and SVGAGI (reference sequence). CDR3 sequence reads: CASSYSGLAGGNTGELFF. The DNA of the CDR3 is TGTGCCAGCAGTTACTCGGGACTAGCGGGGGGGAACACCGGGGAGCTGTTTTTT.

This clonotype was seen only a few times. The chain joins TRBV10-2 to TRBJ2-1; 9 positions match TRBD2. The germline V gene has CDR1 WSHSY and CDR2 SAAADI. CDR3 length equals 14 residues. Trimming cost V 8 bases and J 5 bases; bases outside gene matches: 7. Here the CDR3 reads CASVFAGGDNEQFF. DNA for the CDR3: TGCGCCAGCGTATTTGCGGGGGGGGACAATGAGCAGTTCTTC.

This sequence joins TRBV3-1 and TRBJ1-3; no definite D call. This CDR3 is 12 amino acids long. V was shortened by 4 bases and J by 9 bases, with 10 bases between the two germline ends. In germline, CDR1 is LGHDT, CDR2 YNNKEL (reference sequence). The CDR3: CASSPRDSTIYF. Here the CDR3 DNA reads TGTGCCAGCAGCCCCCGGGATTCCACCATATATTTT.

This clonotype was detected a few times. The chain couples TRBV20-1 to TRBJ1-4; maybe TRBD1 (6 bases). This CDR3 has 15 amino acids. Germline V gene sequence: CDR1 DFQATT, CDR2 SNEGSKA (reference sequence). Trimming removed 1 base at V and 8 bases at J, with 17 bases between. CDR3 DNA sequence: TGCAGTGCTAGAGGAGTCCGGGACATAGACGAAAAACTGTTTTTT. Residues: CSARGVRDIDEKLFF.

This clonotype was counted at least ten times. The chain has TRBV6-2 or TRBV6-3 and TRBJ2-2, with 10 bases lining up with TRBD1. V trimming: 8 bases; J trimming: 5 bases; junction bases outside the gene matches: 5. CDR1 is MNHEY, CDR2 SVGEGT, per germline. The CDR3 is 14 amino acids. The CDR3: CASGRTGGTGELFF. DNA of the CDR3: TGTGCCAGCGGCCGGACAGGGGGAACCGGGGAGCTGTTTTTT.

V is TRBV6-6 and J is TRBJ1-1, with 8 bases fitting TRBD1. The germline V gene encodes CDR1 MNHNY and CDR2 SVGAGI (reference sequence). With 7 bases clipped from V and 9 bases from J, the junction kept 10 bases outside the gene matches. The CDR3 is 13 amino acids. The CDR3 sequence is CASIQQGDTQAFF. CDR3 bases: TGTGCCAGCATCCAACAGGGGGATACTCAAGCTTTCTTT.

This chain's CDR3 is CASSYSRQGSNQPQHF. DNA for the CDR3: TGTGCCAGCAGTTACTCGAGACAGGGTAGCAATCAGCCCCAGCATTTT. The V gene is TRBV6-6, the J gene TRBJ1-5; 7 nucleotides line up with TRBD1. V lost 0 bases, J lost 0 bases, and 2 bases stayed unmatched. Germline assignment: CDR1 MNHNY and CDR2 SVGAGI (reference sequence). The CDR3 runs to 16 residues.

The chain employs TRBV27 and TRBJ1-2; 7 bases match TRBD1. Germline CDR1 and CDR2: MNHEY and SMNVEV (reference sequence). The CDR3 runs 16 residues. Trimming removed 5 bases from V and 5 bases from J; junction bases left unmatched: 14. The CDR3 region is CASSPHRAGTAYGYTF. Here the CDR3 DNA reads TGTGCCAGCAGTCCGCACCGTGCCGGGACAGCTTATGGCTACACCTTC.

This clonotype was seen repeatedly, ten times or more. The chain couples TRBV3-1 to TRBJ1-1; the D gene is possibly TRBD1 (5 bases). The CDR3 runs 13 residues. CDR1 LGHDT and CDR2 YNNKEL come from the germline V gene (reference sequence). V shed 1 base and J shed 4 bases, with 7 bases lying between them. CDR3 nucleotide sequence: TGTGCCAGCAGCCAAGGGAGGGGCACTGAAGCTTTCTTT. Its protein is CASSQGRGTEAFF. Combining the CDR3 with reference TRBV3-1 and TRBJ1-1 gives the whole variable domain DTAVSQTPKYLVTQMGNDKSIKCEQNLGHDTMYWYKQDSKKFLKIMFSYNNKELIINETVPNRFSPKSPDKAHLNLHINSLELGDSAVYFCASSQGRGTEAFFGQGTRLTVV.

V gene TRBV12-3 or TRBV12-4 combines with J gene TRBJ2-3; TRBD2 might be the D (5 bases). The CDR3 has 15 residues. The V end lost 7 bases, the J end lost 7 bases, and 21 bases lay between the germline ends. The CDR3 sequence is CASTRARAGEYTQYF. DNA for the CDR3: TGTGCCAGCACCCGAGCACGGGCGGGTGAATATACGCAGTATTTT.

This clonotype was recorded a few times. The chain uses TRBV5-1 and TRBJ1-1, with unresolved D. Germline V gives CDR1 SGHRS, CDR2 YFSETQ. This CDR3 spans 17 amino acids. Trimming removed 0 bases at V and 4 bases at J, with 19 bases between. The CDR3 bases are TGCGCCAGCAGCTTGGAGTCGTCAGCCCGGTGGAGCACTGAAGCTTTCTTT. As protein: CASSLESSARWSTEAFF.

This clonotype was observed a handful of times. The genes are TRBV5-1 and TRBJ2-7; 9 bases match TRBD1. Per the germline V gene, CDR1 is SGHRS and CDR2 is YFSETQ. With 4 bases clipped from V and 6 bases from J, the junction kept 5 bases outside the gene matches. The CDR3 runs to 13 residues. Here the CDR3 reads CASSAQTGGEQYV. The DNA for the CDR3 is TGCGCCAGCAGCGCCCAGACAGGGGGCGAGCAGTACGTC.

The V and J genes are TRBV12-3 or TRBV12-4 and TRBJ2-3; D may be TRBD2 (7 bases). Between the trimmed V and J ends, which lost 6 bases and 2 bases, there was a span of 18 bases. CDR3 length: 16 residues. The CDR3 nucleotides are TGTGCCAGCAGGCTAAGGGGGGGAAGCAACACAGATACGCAGTATTTT. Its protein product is CASRLRGGSNTDTQYF.

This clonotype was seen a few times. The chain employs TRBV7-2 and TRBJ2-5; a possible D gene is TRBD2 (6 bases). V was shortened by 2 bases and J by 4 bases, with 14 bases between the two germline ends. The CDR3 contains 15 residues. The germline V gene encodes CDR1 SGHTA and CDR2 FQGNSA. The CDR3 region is CASSLPPSGVETQYF. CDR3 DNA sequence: TGTGCCAGCAGCTTACCCCCGTCGGGGGTAGAGACCCAGTACTTC.

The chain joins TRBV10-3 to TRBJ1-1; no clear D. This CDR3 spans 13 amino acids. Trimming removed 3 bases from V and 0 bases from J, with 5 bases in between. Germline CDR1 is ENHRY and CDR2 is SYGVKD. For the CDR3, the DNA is TGTGCCATCAGTGACGGCTTGAACACTGAAGCTTTCTTT. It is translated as CAISDGLNTEAFF.

CDR3 residues: CASSAPGTGRVSSGANVLTF. CDR3 DNA: TGTGCCAGCAGCGCCCCCGGGACCGGGAGAGTCAGCTCTGGGGCCAACGTCCTGACTTTC. The V call is TRBV21-1, the J call TRBJ2-6; TRBD1 is taken as the D call from the table, unchecked against the DNA. TRBV21-1 is termed a pseudogene. The length of the CDR3 is 20 residues.

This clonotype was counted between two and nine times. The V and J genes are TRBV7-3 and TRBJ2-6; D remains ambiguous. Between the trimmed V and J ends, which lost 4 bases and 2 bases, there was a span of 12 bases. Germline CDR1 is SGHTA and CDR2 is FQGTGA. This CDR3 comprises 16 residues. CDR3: CASSSTVVAGANVLTF. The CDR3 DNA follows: TGTGCCAGCAGCTCGACGGTAGTCGCTGGGGCCAACGTCCTGACTTTC.

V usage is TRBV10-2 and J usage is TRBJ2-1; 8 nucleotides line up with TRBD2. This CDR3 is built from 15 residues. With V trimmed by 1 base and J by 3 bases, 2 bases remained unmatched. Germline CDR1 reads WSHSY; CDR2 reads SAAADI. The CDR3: CASSEFGGDYNEQFF. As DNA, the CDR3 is TGCGCCAGCAGTGAGTTCGGGGGGGACTACAATGAGCAGTTCTTC.

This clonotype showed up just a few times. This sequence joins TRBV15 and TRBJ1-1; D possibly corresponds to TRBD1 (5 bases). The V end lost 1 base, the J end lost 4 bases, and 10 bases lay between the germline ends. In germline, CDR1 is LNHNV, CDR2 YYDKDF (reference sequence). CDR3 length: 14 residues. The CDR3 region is CATSRGQGGTEAFF. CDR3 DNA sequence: TGTGCCACCAGCAGAGGCCAGGGAGGCACTGAAGCTTTCTTT.

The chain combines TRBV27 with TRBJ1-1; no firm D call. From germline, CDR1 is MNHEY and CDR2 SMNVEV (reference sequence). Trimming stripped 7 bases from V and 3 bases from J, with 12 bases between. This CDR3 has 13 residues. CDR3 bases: TGTGCCAGCAAGTTTTACAGTGACACTGAAGCTTTCTTT. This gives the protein CASKFYSDTEAFF.

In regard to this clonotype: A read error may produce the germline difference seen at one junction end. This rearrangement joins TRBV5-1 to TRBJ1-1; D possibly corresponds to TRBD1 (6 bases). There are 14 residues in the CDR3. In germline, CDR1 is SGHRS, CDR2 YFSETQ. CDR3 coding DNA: TGCGCCAGCAGCCCCCCGGGGGCGTTCCTGCGGCGGGTCTTT. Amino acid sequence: CASSPPGAFLRRVF.

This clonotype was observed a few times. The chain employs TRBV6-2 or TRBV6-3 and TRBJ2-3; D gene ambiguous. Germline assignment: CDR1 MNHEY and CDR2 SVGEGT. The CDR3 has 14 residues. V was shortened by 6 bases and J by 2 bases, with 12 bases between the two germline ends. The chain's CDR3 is CASSFGRNTDTQYF. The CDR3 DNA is TGTGCCAGCAGCTTCGGGCGGAACACAGATACGCAGTATTTT.

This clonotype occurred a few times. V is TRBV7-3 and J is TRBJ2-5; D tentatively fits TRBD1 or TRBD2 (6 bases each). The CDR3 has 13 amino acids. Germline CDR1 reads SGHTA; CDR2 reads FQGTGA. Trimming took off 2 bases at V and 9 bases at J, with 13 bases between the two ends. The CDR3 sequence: CASSLGGPESQYF. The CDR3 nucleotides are TGTGCCAGCAGCTTAGGGGGGCCAGAATCCCAGTACTTC.

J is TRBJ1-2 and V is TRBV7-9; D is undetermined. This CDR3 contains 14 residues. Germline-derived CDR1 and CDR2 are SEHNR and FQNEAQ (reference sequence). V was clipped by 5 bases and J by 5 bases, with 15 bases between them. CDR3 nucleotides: TGTGCCAGCAGCCGGGCCTCAGCAGCTTATGGCTACACCTTC. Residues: CASSRASAAYGYTF.

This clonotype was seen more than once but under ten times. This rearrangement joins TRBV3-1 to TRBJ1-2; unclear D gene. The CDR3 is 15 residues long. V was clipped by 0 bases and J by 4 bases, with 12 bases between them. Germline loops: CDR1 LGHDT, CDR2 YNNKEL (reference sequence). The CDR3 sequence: CASSQDGSPGYGYTF. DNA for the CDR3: TGTGCCAGCAGCCAAGATGGGAGTCCGGGCTATGGCTACACCTTC.

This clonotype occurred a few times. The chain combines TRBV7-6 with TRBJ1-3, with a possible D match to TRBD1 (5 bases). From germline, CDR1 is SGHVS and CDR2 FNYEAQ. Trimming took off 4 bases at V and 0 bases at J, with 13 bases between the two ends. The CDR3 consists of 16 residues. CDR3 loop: CASSSGTARSGNTIYF. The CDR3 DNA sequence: TGTGCCAGCAGCTCGGGGACCGCCCGCTCTGGAAACACCATATATTTT.